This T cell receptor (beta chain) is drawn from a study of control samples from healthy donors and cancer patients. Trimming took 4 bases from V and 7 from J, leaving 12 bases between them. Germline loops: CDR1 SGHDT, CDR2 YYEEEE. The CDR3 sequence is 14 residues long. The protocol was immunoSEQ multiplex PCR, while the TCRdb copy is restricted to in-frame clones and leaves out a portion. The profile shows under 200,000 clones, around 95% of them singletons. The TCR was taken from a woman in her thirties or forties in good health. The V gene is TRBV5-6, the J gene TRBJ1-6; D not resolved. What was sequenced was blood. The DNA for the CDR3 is TGTGCCAGCAGCCCGGACCACAGCAATTCACCCCTCCACTTT. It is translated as CASSPDHSNSPLHF. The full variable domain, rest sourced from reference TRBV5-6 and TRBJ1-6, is DAGVTQSPTHLIKTRGQQVTLRCSPKSGHDTVSWYQQALGQGPQFIFQYYEEEERQRGNFPDRFSGHQFPNYSSELNVNALLLGDSALYLCASSPDHSNSPLHFGNGTRLTVT.